This TCR beta chain was sequenced for a study of Tregs in tolerant kidney transplant recipients. Study conclusions and caveats: Tregs expanded with activated donor B cells seemed most donor-specific. Biological reproducibility was not directly addressed, but technical replication error appeared minimal. Validation in larger populations is needed because few patients were studied.

V lost 3 bases, J lost 9 bases, and 11 bases lay in between. This CDR3 comprises 13 residues. The germline CDR1 and CDR2 sequences are MNHNS and SASEGT. As regards this clone: Its target is not known.

CD4+CD25+CD127- Tregs, CD4+CD25- non-Tregs, CD4 and CD8 cells were sorted. Profiling relied on immunoSEQ multiplex PCR, and the TCRdb table lists in-frame clones only, not all of them. The repertoire holds 75,000 to 95,000 clones, around nine tenths seen once, with 4.7% in the top ten. Sequencing was carried out using CD8+ T cells from blood. The gene calls are TRBV6-1 and TRBJ2-2; D remains unclear. The sequence was collected from a human donor in good health. The CDR3 loop reads CASSDDLAWELFF. As DNA, the CDR3 is TGTGCCAGCAGTGACGACTTAGCTTGGGAGCTGTTTTTT.